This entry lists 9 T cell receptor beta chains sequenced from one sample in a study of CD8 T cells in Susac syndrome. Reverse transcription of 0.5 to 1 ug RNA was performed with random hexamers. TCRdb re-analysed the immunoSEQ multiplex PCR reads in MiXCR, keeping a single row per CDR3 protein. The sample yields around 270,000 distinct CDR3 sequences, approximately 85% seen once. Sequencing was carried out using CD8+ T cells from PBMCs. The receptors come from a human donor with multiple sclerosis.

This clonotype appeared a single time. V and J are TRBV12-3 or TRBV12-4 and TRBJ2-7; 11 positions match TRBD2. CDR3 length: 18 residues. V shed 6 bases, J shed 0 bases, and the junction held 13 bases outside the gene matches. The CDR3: CASSRLAGSRGSSYEQYF. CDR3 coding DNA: TGTGCCAGCAGCAGACTAGCGGGGAGTAGGGGGAGCTCCTACGAGCAGTACTTC.

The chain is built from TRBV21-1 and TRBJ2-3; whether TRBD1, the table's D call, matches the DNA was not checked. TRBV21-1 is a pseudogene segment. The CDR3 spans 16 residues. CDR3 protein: CASSKRDRYSTDTQYF. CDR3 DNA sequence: TGTGCCAGCAGCAAGCGAGACAGGTACAGCACAGATACGCAGTATTTT.

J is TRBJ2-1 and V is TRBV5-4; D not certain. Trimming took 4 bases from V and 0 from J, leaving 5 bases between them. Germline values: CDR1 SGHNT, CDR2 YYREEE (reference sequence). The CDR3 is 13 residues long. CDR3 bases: TGTGCCAGCAGCGTCGGCTCCTACAATGAGCAGTTCTTC. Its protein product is CASSVGSYNEQFF.

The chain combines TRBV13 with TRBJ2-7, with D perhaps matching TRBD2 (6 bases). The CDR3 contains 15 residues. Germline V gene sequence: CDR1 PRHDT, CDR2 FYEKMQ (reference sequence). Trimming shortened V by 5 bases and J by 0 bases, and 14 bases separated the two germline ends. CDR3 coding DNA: TGTGCCAGCAGCGCGGGACGGGATGGCTCCTACGAGCAGTACTTC. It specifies CASSAGRDGSYEQYF.

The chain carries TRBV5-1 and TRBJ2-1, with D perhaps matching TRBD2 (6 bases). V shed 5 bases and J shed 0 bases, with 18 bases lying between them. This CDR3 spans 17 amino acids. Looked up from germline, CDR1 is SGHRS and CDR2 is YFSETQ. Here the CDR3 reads CASSPDAGSSSYNEQFF. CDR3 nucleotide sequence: TGCGCCAGCAGTCCGGACGCGGGATCGAGCTCCTACAATGAGCAGTTCTTC.

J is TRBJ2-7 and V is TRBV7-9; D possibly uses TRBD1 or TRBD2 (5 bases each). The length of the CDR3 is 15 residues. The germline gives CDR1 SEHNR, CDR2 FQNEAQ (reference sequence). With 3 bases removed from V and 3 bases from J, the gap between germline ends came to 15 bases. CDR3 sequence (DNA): TGTGCCAGCAGCTTGGACACCGGGACCTTCTACGAGCAGTACTTC. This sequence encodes CASSLDTGTFYEQYF.

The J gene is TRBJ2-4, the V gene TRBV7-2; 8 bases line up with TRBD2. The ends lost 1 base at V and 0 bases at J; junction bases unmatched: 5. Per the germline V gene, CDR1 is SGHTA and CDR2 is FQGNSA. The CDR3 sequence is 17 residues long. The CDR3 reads CASSLGLATLAKNIQYF. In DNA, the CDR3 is TGTGCCAGCAGCTTAGGACTAGCGACCCTAGCCAAAAACATTCAGTACTTC.

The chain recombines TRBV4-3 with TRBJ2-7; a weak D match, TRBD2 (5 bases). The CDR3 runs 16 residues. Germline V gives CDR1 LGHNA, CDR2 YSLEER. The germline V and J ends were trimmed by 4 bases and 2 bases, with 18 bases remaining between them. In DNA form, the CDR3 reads TGCGCCAGCAGCCCTCAACACACGGGGATAGCCTACGAGCAGTACTTC. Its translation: CASSPQHTGIAYEQYF.

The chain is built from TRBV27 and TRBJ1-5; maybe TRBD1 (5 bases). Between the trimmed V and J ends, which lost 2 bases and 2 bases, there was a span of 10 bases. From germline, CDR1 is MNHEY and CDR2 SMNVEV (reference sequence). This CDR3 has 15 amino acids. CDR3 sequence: CASSLGGLGNQPQHF. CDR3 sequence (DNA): TGTGCCAGCAGTTTAGGGGGATTAGGCAATCAGCCCCAGCATTTT.